This entry concerns a single TCR beta chain. In its sample, this clone was seen a few times. The specificity of this receptor is unknown. No per-base quality is available; no much larger clone lies one base away. The CDR3 covers 18 residues, taking in both the cysteine and the phenylalanine. The read is trimmed to its CDR3 DNA, 54 bases read in frame from base 1. At the junction V is shortened by 5 bases and J by 6 bases, with 24 bases in between. CDR1 and CDR2, looked up from the germline V gene, are SGHDT and YYEEEE. The data were obtained in a study of beta chain features in type 1 diabetes (dated by TCRdb to the late 2010s). As for the study more broadly: No differences in mean age, gender distribution, total cell number or subset yield were found between patients and healthy donors. A total of around 110,000,000 sorted cells were examined across all samples, and a strong correlation was observed between cell number per subset and RNA yield. The study compared TCRB repertoires of sorted circulating CD4+ T cell subsets between recently diagnosed type 1 diabetes patients and matched healthy donors. Whereas all 28 donors provided naive and central memory subsets, regulatory and stem cell-like memory subsets were isolated from just 8 patients and about 8 healthy donors. The research as a whole found: The naive, central memory and regulatory TCRB repertoires appeared to resemble one another more closely among patients than among healthy donors. Patients with type 1 diabetes made fewer insertions and deleted more nucleotides at VDJ recombination sites, implying thymic rearrangement abnormalities. Sequencing cDNA rather than genomic DNA could over-represent highly expressing activated cells, although activation and CD3 levels did not differ between groups. Shorter templates might be favored by PCR, yet because patient and control samples were amplified and corrected together, any such skew would affect both groups equally. Because the HLA sub-analyses included only small numbers of individuals, any influence of HLA type on TCRB rearrangement was left unresolved. A moderate but significant shortening of TCRB CDR3 length was observed in type 1 diabetes patients in all four CD4+ subsets.

Each donor gave one peripheral blood draw, averaging around 0.11 L, which was collected into heparinised tubes. Using a panel that included CD45RO, CCR7, CD25, CD127, CD95 and CD27, naive, central memory, regulatory and stem cell-like memory CD4+ T cells were sorted on a BD FACSAria II. All sorted populations exceeded 95% purity. PBMCs were isolated right away by Lymphoprep density gradient centrifugation and were stained directly, without culture. So that batch effects would be minimized, each experiment stained and sorted samples in pairs, pairing one healthy donor with one patient. The entire isolated RNA was reverse transcribed using the High Capacity cDNA Reverse Transcription Kit, and thus expressed TCRB transcripts were sequenced. Naive, central memory and regulatory T cell samples underwent deep immunoSEQ sequencing, averaging roughly 3.3 million total reads per sample. Sorted cells were lysed in RLT buffer and RNA was extracted with DNase-treated RNeasy Micro or Mini kits, depending on cell number. Each cell subset was processed separately to prevent cross-contamination, with patient and healthy donor samples processed together. Using the immunoSEQ multiplex PCR, TCRB sequences were amplified from cDNA into 87-bp fragments spanning the CDR3 region. Amplicons were sequenced on the Illumina HiSeq platform. The source study handled its data this way. PCR bias was corrected computationally using synthetic template baselines, and reads within Hamming distance 2 were collapsed, with unmergeable singletons discarded. Reads were aligned against IMGT to assign V, D and J genes, CDR3 length and insertions or deletions at six rearrangement sites. Within each subset, clonotype counts were normalized to sorted cell number, and only after that were true diversity and Gini coefficients computed with the tcR R package. The overlap coefficient, calculated on TCRB nucleotide sequences, was used to measure repertoire sharing. Out-of-frame TCRB sequences from naive cells were analyzed to stand in for the pre-selection repertoire. Imported from immuneACCESS, the table was reduced by TCRdb to in-frame sequences with V and J called. These copies leave out some clones; in studies compared against another copy, an unresolved V gene accounts for under half, and the cause of the remainder is not known. V and J calls and clone size are given by that table; D and trimming were obtained from the DNA. In this sample the table shows 150,000 to 200,000 clones, 63% of which occur a single time. Under 0.1% of the sample lies in the top ten.

Input material: naive CD4+ T cells from blood. The label giving this sample's cell subset or site can be read as: true naive CD4+ T cells. This receptor was identified in a young man with type 1 diabetes. This chain is built from TRBV5-6 and TRBJ1-6, and TRBD1 may be the D gene, going by 6 matching bases. The CDR3 here reads CASSRGEARTALNSPLHF. The DNA sequence is as follows: TGTGCCAGCAGTCGTGGGGAGGCAAGGACAGCACTTAATTCACCCCTCCACTTT. The variable domain in full, with residues beyond the CDR3 obtained from the reference TRBV5-6 and TRBJ1-6 genes, is DAGVTQSPTHLIKTRGQQVTLRCSPKSGHDTVSWYQQALGQGPQFIFQYYEEEERQRGNFPDRFSGHQFPNYSSELNVNALLLGDSALYLCASSRGEARTALNSPLHFGNGTRLTVT.